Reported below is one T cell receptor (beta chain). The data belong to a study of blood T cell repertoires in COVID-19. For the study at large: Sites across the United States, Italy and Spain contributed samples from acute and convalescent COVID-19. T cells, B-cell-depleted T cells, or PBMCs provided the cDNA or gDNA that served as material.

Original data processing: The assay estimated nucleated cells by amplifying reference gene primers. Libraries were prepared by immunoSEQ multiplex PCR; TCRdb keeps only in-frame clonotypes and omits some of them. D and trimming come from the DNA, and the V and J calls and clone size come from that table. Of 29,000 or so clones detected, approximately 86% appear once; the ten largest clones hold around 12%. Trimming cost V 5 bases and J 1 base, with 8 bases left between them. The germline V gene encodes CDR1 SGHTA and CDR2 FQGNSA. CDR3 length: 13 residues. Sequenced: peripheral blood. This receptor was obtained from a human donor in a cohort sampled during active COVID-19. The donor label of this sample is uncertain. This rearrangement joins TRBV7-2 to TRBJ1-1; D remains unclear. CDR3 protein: CASSPDKNTEAFF. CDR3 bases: TGTGCCAGCAGCCCTGACAAGAACACTGAAGCTTTCTTT. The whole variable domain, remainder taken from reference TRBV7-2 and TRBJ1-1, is GAGVSQSPSNKVTEKGKDVELRCDPISGHTALYWYRQSLGQGLEFLIYFQGNSAPDKSGLPSDRFSAERTGGSVSTLTIQRTQQEDSAVYLCASSPDKNTEAFFGQGTRLTVV.